A selection of T cell receptor beta chains follows, all from one sample in a study of PD-1 blockade in mismatch repair-deficient tumors. Assay: immunoSEQ multiplex PCR; the TCRdb copy retains only in-frame clones and omits some. Here the sample spans 120,000 or so clones, more than 70% being singletons. The source was peripheral blood, collected almost 74 weeks after starting pembrolizumab. The source of these receptors is an adult with mismatch repair-deficient cancer. Both conserved end residues are part of each CDR3. Size values are once, few and many counts, or a class for expanded clones, and some rows have none.

v_call	clone_size	cdr3_length	cdr3_aa
TRBV29-1	.	11	CSVGILETQYF
TRBV11-2	.	13	CASSLDFPETQYF
TRBV4-1	.	15	CASSQPDRGVETQYF
TRBV10-3	.	16	CATREGSGRTTDTQYF
TRBV11-2	.	14	CASSLVALGYEQYF
TRBV19	few	15	CASSILAGELSTQYF
TRBV30	.	16	CAWSVLPSGSYNEQFF
TRBV14	.	18	CASSQDGPSGRLTDTQYF
TRBV4-1	.	15	CASSQGPGLNTEAFF
TRBV9	.	15	CASSVGDGTSNEQFF
TRBV7-8	.	15	CASSPRGPVSYEQYF
TRBV7-3	few	11	CASSSGGEQYF
TRBV7-2	.	17	CASSSGATGAKTDTQYF
TRBV29-1	few	11	CSVPGQGTQYF
TRBV29-1	.	13	CSANGGNTGELFF
TRBV11-3	.	14	CASSLGLSQETQYF
TRBV30	.	16	CAWSVGALGGNEKLFF
TRBV27	.	17	CASIRDSPKRTNEKLFF
TRBV30	.	17	CACRSRGGRGAYNEQFF
TRBV11-3	.	13	CASSFGRNYGYTF
TRBV10-3	.	14	CAISEKDKTYEQYF
TRBV2	few	16	CASSENWGLAKNIQYF
TRBV19	.	14	CASSTDRVNQPQHF
TRBV5-6	.	12	CASNLFADTQYF
TRBV6-1	once	11	CASSYSYGYTF
TRBV7-9	.	15	CASSLEQGAYNEQFF
TRBV29-1	once	12	CSAREGTGEQYF
TRBV6-1	.	18	CASSEVFSWVAGDYEQYF
TRBV27	.	13	CASSYGNNQPQHF
TRBV15	once	16	CATSRDWDRARGEQFF
TRBV27	.	13	CASSFRVTDTQYF